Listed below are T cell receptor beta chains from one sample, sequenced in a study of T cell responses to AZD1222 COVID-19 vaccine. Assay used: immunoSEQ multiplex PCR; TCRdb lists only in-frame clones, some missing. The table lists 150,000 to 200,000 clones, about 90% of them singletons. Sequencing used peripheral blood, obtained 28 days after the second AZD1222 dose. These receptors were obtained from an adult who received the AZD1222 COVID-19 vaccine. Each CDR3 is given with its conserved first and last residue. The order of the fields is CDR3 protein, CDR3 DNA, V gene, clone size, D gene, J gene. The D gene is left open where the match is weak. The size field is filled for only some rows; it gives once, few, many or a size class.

cdr3_aa: CASSQRTENSPLHF
cdr3_nt: TGCGCCAGCAGCCAACGGACAGAAAATTCACCCCTCCACTTT
v_call: TRBV4-1
clone_size: few
d_call: NA
j_call: TRBJ1-6

cdr3_aa: CASSPQQGKNIQYF
cdr3_nt: TGTGCCAGCAGTCCCCAACAGGGGAAAAACATTCAGTACTTC
v_call: TRBV28
clone_size: NA
d_call: TRBD1
j_call: TRBJ2-4

cdr3_aa: CALCEKNEKLFF
cdr3_nt: TGTGCCCTGTGTGAGAAAAATGAAAAACTGTTTTTT
v_call: TRBV5-4
clone_size: NA
d_call: NA
j_call: TRBJ1-4

cdr3_aa: CASRRDSFMAEAFF
cdr3_nt: TGTGCCAGCAGACGGGACAGTTTCATGGCTGAAGCTTTCTTT
v_call: TRBV6-5
clone_size: NA
d_call: TRBD1
j_call: TRBJ1-1

cdr3_aa: CASSVGGRSGNTIYF
cdr3_nt: TGTGCCAGCAGCGTAGGGGGCCGCTCTGGAAACACCATATATTTT
v_call: TRBV9
clone_size: once
d_call: NA
j_call: TRBJ1-3

cdr3_aa: CASRVGLAGGYEQFF
cdr3_nt: TGTGCCAGCAGGGTAGGGCTAGCGGGGGGCTATGAGCAGTTCTTC
v_call: TRBV2
clone_size: NA
d_call: TRBD2
j_call: TRBJ2-1

cdr3_aa: CASRRAANYGYTF
cdr3_nt: TGTGCCAGCAGACGGGCCGCTAACTATGGCTACACCTTC
v_call: TRBV7-2
clone_size: NA
d_call: NA
j_call: TRBJ1-2

cdr3_aa: CASSYLAGSTDTQYF
cdr3_nt: TGTGCCAGCAGTTACTTGGCGGGGAGCACAGATACGCAGTATTTT
v_call: TRBV6-2/TRBV6-3
clone_size: NA
d_call: NA
j_call: TRBJ2-3

cdr3_aa: CASSLCARGVGTQYF
cdr3_nt: TGTGCCAGCAGCTTATGTGCCCGGGGGGTGGGTACGCAGTATTTT
v_call: TRBV7-9
clone_size: NA
d_call: TRBD2
j_call: TRBJ2-3

cdr3_aa: CSASRGSEAFF
cdr3_nt: TGCAGTGCTAGTCGGGGAAGTGAAGCTTTCTTT
v_call: TRBV20-1
clone_size: NA
d_call: NA
j_call: TRBJ1-1

cdr3_aa: CASSFRPSQPQHF
cdr3_nt: TGTGCCAGCAGTTTCCGGCCAAGTCAGCCCCAGCATTTT
v_call: TRBV28
clone_size: NA
d_call: NA
j_call: TRBJ1-5

cdr3_aa: CASGLSGEETQYF
cdr3_nt: TGTGCTAGTGGTTTGAGCGGGGAAGAGACCCAGTACTTC
v_call: TRBV12-5
clone_size: NA
d_call: TRBD2
j_call: TRBJ2-5

cdr3_aa: CASSIRGTGVQFF
cdr3_nt: TGTGCTAGCAGCATTCGAGGGACAGGGGTGCAGTTCTTC
v_call: TRBV7-7
clone_size: NA
d_call: TRBD1
j_call: TRBJ2-1

cdr3_aa: CASRDRVGDTQYF
cdr3_nt: TGTGCCAGCAGAGACAGGGTAGGGGATACGCAGTATTTT
v_call: TRBV7-3
clone_size: NA
d_call: TRBD1
j_call: TRBJ2-3

cdr3_aa: CASTGAGDTGELFF
cdr3_nt: TGTGCCAGCACCGGTGCGGGGGACACCGGGGAGCTGTTTTTT
v_call: TRBV9
clone_size: NA
d_call: TRBD2
j_call: TRBJ2-2

cdr3_aa: CASSLIDSPYGYTF
cdr3_nt: TGCGCCAGCAGCTTGATAGACAGCCCCTATGGCTACACCTTC
v_call: TRBV5-1
clone_size: NA
d_call: NA
j_call: TRBJ1-2

cdr3_aa: CASSLRGRQGYYSNQPQHF
cdr3_nt: TGTGCCAGCAGCCTAAGGGGGAGACAGGGTTATTATAGCAATCAGCCCCAGCATTTT
v_call: TRBV3-1/TRBV3-2
clone_size: once
d_call: TRBD1
j_call: TRBJ1-5

cdr3_aa: CASFRQNLNNSPLHF
cdr3_nt: TGTGCCAGCTTTCGACAGAACCTAAATAATTCACCCCTCCACTTT
v_call: TRBV9
clone_size: NA
d_call: NA
j_call: TRBJ1-6

cdr3_aa: CSVEVGETQYF
cdr3_nt: TGCAGCGTTGAAGTCGGAGAGACCCAGTACTTC
v_call: TRBV29-1
clone_size: NA
d_call: NA
j_call: TRBJ2-5

cdr3_aa: CASSPAYEQYF
cdr3_nt: TGTGCCAGCTCACCAGCCTACGAGCAGTACTTC
v_call: TRBV18
clone_size: NA
d_call: NA
j_call: TRBJ2-7

cdr3_aa: CASSAAANEKLFF
cdr3_nt: TGTGCCAGCAGTGCGGCAGCTAATGAAAAACTGTTTTTT
v_call: TRBV6-6
clone_size: NA
d_call: NA
j_call: TRBJ1-4

cdr3_aa: CASSLVGRGANEKLFF
cdr3_nt: TGCGCCAGCAGCTTGGTGGGGAGGGGAGCTAATGAAAAACTGTTTTTT
v_call: TRBV5-1
clone_size: NA
d_call: NA
j_call: TRBJ1-4

cdr3_aa: CASSGQRLGGNTIYF
cdr3_nt: TGTGCCAGTAGCGGACAAAGGCTGGGTGGAAACACCATATATTTT
v_call: TRBV19
clone_size: few
d_call: NA
j_call: TRBJ1-3

cdr3_aa: CAWKNNKAFF
cdr3_nt: TGTGCCTGGAAAAACAATAAAGCTTTCTTT
v_call: TRBV30
clone_size: NA
d_call: NA
j_call: TRBJ1-1

cdr3_aa: CASSQEIGGWGYTF
cdr3_nt: TGTGCCAGCAGCCAAGAGATCGGGGGCTGGGGCTACACCTTC
v_call: TRBV14
clone_size: few
d_call: NA
j_call: TRBJ1-2

cdr3_aa: CASSHRDGTEAFF
cdr3_nt: TGTGCCAGCAGCCATCGGGACGGGACTGAAGCTTTCTTT
v_call: TRBV3-1/TRBV3-2
clone_size: NA
d_call: NA
j_call: TRBJ1-1

cdr3_aa: CASSWLQGGLGQPQHF
cdr3_nt: TGTGCCAGTAGTTGGTTACAGGGAGGTTTGGGTCAGCCCCAGCATTTT
v_call: TRBV19
clone_size: NA
d_call: NA
j_call: TRBJ1-5

cdr3_aa: CASGKLADTQYF
cdr3_nt: TGTGCCAGTGGAAAACTAGCGGATACGCAGTATTTT
v_call: TRBV19
clone_size: NA
d_call: TRBD2
j_call: TRBJ2-3

cdr3_aa: CASSSTGISNQPQHF
cdr3_nt: TGTGCCAGCAGTTCGACAGGGATATCCAATCAGCCCCAGCATTTT
v_call: TRBV28
clone_size: NA
d_call: TRBD1
j_call: TRBJ1-5

cdr3_aa: CASSTRVGGQVVDTEAFF
cdr3_nt: TGTGCCAGTAGTACCCGGGTAGGGGGCCAAGTCGTTGACACTGAAGCTTTCTTT
v_call: TRBV19
clone_size: NA
d_call: TRBD1
j_call: TRBJ1-1

cdr3_aa: CASSLSDNEQFF
cdr3_nt: TGTGCCAGCAGCTTATCGGACAATGAGCAGTTCTTC
v_call: TRBV5-5
clone_size: NA
d_call: NA
j_call: TRBJ2-1

cdr3_aa: CASSQDLASQGDGYTF
cdr3_nt: TGTGCCAGCAGCCAAGATCTCGCTTCACAGGGGGATGGCTACACCTTC
v_call: TRBV4-2
clone_size: NA
d_call: TRBD1
j_call: TRBJ1-2

cdr3_aa: CASSLARGKNEQFF
cdr3_nt: TGTGCCAGCAGCTTGGCCCGGGGGAAGAATGAGCAGTTCTTC
v_call: TRBV11-3
clone_size: NA
d_call: NA
j_call: TRBJ2-1

cdr3_aa: CASRGYGPEEKLFF
cdr3_nt: TGTGCCAGCAGGGGATACGGGCCGGAGGAAAAACTGTTTTTT
v_call: TRBV6-6
clone_size: NA
d_call: NA
j_call: TRBJ1-4

cdr3_aa: CASSQDPAGNTIYF
cdr3_nt: TGCGCCAGCAGCCAAGATCCCGCTGGAAACACCATATATTTT
v_call: TRBV4-1
clone_size: NA
d_call: NA
j_call: TRBJ1-3

cdr3_aa: CSVAAGRDTEAFF
cdr3_nt: TGCAGCGTTGCTGCGGGGAGGGACACTGAAGCTTTCTTT
v_call: TRBV29-1
clone_size: NA
d_call: NA
j_call: TRBJ1-1

cdr3_aa: CAWSVQSSGYTF
cdr3_nt: TGTGCCTGGAGTGTACAGTCATCAGGCTACACCTTC
v_call: TRBV30
clone_size: NA
d_call: NA
j_call: TRBJ1-2

cdr3_aa: CASSVAASGGIDEQYF
cdr3_nt: TGTGCCAGCAGCGTAGCGGCGAGCGGGGGGATCGACGAGCAGTACTTC
v_call: TRBV9
clone_size: NA
d_call: TRBD2
j_call: TRBJ2-7

cdr3_aa: CASSEAVSLAGKLFF
cdr3_nt: TGTGCCAGCAGTGAAGCGGTCTCCCTAGCGGGAAAACTGTTTTTT
v_call: TRBV6-1
clone_size: few
d_call: NA
j_call: TRBJ1-4

cdr3_aa: CASSQPPGGRTDTQYF
cdr3_nt: TGCGCCAGCAGCCAACCTCCCGGGGGACGTACGGATACGCAGTATTTT
v_call: TRBV4-1
clone_size: NA
d_call: NA
j_call: TRBJ2-3

cdr3_aa: CASRSRGGVYGYTF
cdr3_nt: TGTGCCAGCAGGAGTCGAGGGGGGGTCTATGGCTACACCTTC
v_call: TRBV28
clone_size: once
d_call: NA
j_call: TRBJ1-2

cdr3_aa: CASSIRAGRMTFF
cdr3_nt: TGTGCCAGTAGTATCCGAGCAGGGAGGATGACTTTCTTT
v_call: TRBV19
clone_size: NA
d_call: NA
j_call: TRBJ1-1

cdr3_aa: CASSSGTGAGDTQYF
cdr3_nt: TGTGCCAGCAGTTCCGGGACAGGGGCCGGGGATACGCAGTATTTT
v_call: TRBV6-2/TRBV6-3
clone_size: NA
d_call: TRBD1
j_call: TRBJ2-3

cdr3_aa: CASSYAAAGGTLYGYTF
cdr3_nt: TGTGCCAGCAGTTACGCGGCAGCGGGAGGTACGCTGTATGGCTACACCTTC
v_call: TRBV6-2/TRBV6-3
clone_size: NA
d_call: NA
j_call: TRBJ1-2

cdr3_aa: CASTTGLEGEQYF
cdr3_nt: TGTGCCAGCACCACAGGGTTGGAAGGCGAGCAGTACTTC
v_call: TRBV6-5
clone_size: NA
d_call: NA
j_call: TRBJ2-7

cdr3_aa: CASSPNGLLNTEAFF
cdr3_nt: TGTGCCAGCAGCCCAAACGGACTGTTGAACACTGAAGCTTTCTTT
v_call: TRBV7-2
clone_size: NA
d_call: NA
j_call: TRBJ1-1

cdr3_aa: CASSELYGYTF
cdr3_nt: TGTGCCAGCAGTGAATTGTATGGCTACACCTTC
v_call: TRBV2
clone_size: NA
d_call: NA
j_call: TRBJ1-2

cdr3_aa: CASSFGQGAQPQHF
cdr3_nt: TGTGCCAGCAGTTTTGGACAGGGGGCTCAGCCCCAGCATTTT
v_call: TRBV28
clone_size: NA
d_call: TRBD1
j_call: TRBJ1-5

cdr3_aa: CATSRDIQGILETQYF
cdr3_nt: TGTGCCACCAGCAGAGATATACAAGGGATATTAGAGACCCAGTACTTC
v_call: TRBV15
clone_size: NA
d_call: NA
j_call: TRBJ2-5

cdr3_aa: CATSDSGGRNTGELFF
cdr3_nt: TGTGCCACCAGTGATTCGGGGGGCCGTAACACCGGGGAGCTGTTTTTT
v_call: TRBV24-1
clone_size: NA
d_call: NA
j_call: TRBJ2-2

cdr3_aa: CASSLEAGQGGHEQYF
cdr3_nt: TGTGCCAGTAGCCTAGAGGCGGGACAGGGTGGCCACGAGCAGTACTTC
v_call: TRBV19
clone_size: NA
d_call: TRBD1
j_call: TRBJ2-7